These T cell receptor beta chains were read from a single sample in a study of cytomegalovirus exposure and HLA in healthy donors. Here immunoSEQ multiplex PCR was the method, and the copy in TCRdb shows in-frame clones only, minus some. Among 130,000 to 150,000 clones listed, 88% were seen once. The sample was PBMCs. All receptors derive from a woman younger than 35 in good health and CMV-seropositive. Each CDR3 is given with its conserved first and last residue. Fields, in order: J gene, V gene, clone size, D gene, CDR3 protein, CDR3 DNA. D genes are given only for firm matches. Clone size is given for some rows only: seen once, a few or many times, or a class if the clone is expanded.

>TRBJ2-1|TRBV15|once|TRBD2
CATSRDQGGNEQFF
TGTGCCACCAGCAGAGATCAGGGAGGGAATGAGCAGTTCTTC
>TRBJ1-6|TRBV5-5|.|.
CASSAGNSPLHF
TGTGCCAGCAGTGCAGGGAATTCACCCCTCCACTTT
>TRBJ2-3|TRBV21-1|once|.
CASSIYFSGVADTQYF
TGTGCCAGCAGCATATACTTTAGCGGGGTTGCAGATACGCAGTATTTT
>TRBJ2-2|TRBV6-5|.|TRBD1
CASSNTGGNTGELFF
TGTGCCAGCAGTAACACAGGGGGAAACACCGGGGAGCTGTTTTTT
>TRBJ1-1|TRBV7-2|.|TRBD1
CASSPGQGHEEAFF
TGTGCCAGCAGCCCGGGACAGGGTCACGAGGAAGCTTTCTTT
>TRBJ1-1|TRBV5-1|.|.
CASSLTDPNTEAFF
TGCGCCAGCAGCCTGACAGACCCGAACACTGAAGCTTTCTTT
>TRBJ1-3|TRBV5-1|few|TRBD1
CASSAGTAGNTIYF
TGCGCCAGCAGCGCCGGGACAGCTGGAAACACCATATATTTT
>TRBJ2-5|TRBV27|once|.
CASSFIYRETQYF
TGTGCCAGCAGTTTTATCTATCGGGAGACCCAGTACTTC
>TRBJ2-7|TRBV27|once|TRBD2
CASSLGLAGVEQYF
TGTGCCAGCAGTTTAGGACTAGCGGGAGTTGAGCAGTACTTC
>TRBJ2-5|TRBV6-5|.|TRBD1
CASSYAGGQETQYF
TGTGCCAGCAGTTACGCAGGGGGCCAAGAGACCCAGTACTTC
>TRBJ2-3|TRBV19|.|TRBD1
CASIRTGGSSTDTQYF
TGTGCCAGTATTAGGACAGGGGGGTCTAGCACAGATACGCAGTATTTT
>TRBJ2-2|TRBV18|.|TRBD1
CASSPKGQGSDTGELFF
TGTGCCAGCTCGCCGAAGGGACAGGGCTCGGACACCGGGGAGCTGTTTTTT
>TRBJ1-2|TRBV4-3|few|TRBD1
CASSQGRGLGYTF
TGCGCCAGCAGCCAGGGCAGGGGGCTTGGCTACACCTTC
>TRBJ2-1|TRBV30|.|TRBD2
CAWQSGIFSYNEQFF
TGTGCCTGGCAAAGCGGGATCTTTTCCTACAATGAGCAGTTCTTC
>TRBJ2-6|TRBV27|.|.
CASRGGNSGANVLTF
TGTGCCAGCAGGGGGGGAAACTCTGGGGCCAACGTCCTGACTTTC
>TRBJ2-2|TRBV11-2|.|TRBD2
CASSLQRGGGGELFF
TGTGCCAGCAGCCTCCAGCGGGGGGGAGGCGGGGAGCTGTTTTTT
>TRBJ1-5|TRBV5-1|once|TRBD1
CASSLGTGGFFGNQPQHF
TGCGCCAGCAGCTTGGGTACAGGGGGATTTTTTGGCAATCAGCCCCAGCATTTT
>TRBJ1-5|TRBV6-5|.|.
CASRAADTFQPQHF
TGTGCCAGCAGAGCAGCCGACACGTTTCAGCCCCAGCATTTT
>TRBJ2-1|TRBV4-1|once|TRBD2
CASSQELRGLVDEQFF
TGCGCCAGCAGCCAGGAGCTCAGGGGACTAGTTGATGAGCAGTTCTTC
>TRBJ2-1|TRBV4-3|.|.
CASSPGTFHEQFF
TGCGCCAGCAGCCCCGGGACTTTCCATGAGCAGTTCTTC
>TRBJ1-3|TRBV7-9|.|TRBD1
CAGAQGHSGNTIYF
TGTGCCGGTGCACAGGGGCACTCTGGAAACACCATATATTTT
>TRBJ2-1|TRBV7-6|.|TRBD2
CASSPTSGAGNEQFF
TGTGCCAGCAGCCCGACTAGCGGGGCAGGGAATGAGCAGTTCTTC
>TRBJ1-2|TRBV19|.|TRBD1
CASSAIRDRGINGYTF
TGTGCCAGTAGTGCGATCCGGGACAGGGGTATTAATGGCTACACCTTC
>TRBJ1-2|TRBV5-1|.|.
CASSAGSSYGYTF
TGCGCCAGCAGCGCGGGGAGTAGCTATGGCTACACCTTC
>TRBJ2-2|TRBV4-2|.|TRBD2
CASSQALNGRKTGELFF
TGTGCCAGCAGCCAAGCTCTGAACGGGAGGAAAACCGGGGAGCTGTTTTTT
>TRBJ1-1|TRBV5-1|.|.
CASSRSVNTEAFF
TGCGCCAGCAGCCGTAGTGTGAACACTGAAGCTTTCTTT
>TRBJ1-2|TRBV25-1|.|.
CASSDSGVTGGYTF
TGTGCCAGCAGTGACTCAGGGGTAACGGGGGGCTACACCTTC
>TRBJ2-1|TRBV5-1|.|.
CASSGGSSYNEQFF
TGCGCCAGCAGTGGGGGGAGCTCCTACAATGAGCAGTTCTTC
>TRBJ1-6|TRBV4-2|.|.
CASSPDRYSYNSPLHF
TGTGCCAGCAGCCCTGACAGGTACTCCTATAATTCACCCCTCCACTTT
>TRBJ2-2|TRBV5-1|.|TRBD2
CASSSEAGMNTGELFF
TGCGCCAGCAGCTCGGAAGCGGGGATGAACACCGGGGAGCTGTTTTTT
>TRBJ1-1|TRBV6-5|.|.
CASSFAGLGTEAFF
TGTGCCAGCAGTTTCGCCGGACTAGGCACTGAAGCTTTCTTT
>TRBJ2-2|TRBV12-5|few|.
CASGLLQPRTGELFF
TGTGCTAGTGGTTTGTTACAGCCCCGCACCGGGGAGCTGTTTTTT
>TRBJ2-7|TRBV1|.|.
CTSSQVGRVHEQYF
TGCACCAGCAGCCAAGTCGGGAGAGTCCACGAGCAGTACTTC
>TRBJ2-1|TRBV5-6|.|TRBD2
CASSLGLAGVSEQFF
TGTGCCAGCAGCTTGGGCCTAGCGGGAGTTTCTGAGCAGTTCTTC
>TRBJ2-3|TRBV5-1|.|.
CASSRVWGSPEDTQYF
TGCGCCAGCAGCCGAGTCTGGGGCAGCCCGGAAGATACGCAGTATTTT
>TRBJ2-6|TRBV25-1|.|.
CASSEYGRAGSGANVLTF
TGTGCCAGCAGTGAATACGGCAGGGCTGGCTCTGGGGCCAACGTCCTGACTTTC
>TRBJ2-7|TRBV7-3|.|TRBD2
CASSLTDPRTSDSYEQYF
TGTGCCAGCAGCTTAACGGACCCCCGGACTAGCGACTCCTACGAGCAGTACTTC
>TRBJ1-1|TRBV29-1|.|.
CSVDAGVGTRTEAFF
TGCAGCGTTGATGCGGGAGTCGGCACCCGAACTGAAGCTTTCTTT
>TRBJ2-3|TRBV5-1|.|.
CASSSGRGTDTQYF
TGCGCCAGCAGTTCCGGGAGAGGCACAGATACGCAGTATTTT
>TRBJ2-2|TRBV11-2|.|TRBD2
CASSSPGGYTGELFF
TGTGCCAGCAGCTCGCCCGGGGGGTACACCGGGGAGCTGTTTTTT
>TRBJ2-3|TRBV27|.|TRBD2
CASSSSGRPDTQYF
TGTGCCAGCAGTTCGAGCGGGAGGCCAGATACGCAGTATTTT
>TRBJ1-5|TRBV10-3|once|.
CAIGQDYNQPQHF
TGTGCCATCGGGCAGGATTACAATCAGCCCCAGCATTTT
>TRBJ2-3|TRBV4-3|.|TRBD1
CASSQDWTGSTLSSTDTQYF
TGCGCCAGCAGCCAAGACTGGACAGGGTCAACACTCTCTAGCACAGATACGCAGTATTTT
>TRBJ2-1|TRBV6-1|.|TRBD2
CASSELAGSYNEQFF
TGTGCCAGCAGTGAGCTAGCGGGCTCCTACAATGAGCAGTTCTTC
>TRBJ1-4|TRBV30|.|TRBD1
CAGWTGPREKLFF
TGTGCCGGGTGGACAGGCCCGCGGGAAAAACTGTTTTTT
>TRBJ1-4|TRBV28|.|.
CASRGRRPNEKLFF
TGTGCCAGCAGGGGGAGGAGGCCTAATGAAAAACTGTTTTTT
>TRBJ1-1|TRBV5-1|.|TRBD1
CASNRGQGDTEAFF
TGCGCCAGCAACCGAGGACAGGGAGACACTGAAGCTTTCTTT
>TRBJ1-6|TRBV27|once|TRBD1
CASSLVDRVNSPLHF
TGTGCCAGCAGTTTGGTGGACAGGGTCAATTCACCCCTCCACTTT
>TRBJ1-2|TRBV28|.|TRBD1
CASSRTGPSYGYTF
TGTGCCAGCAGTAGGACAGGGCCGTCCTATGGCTACACCTTC
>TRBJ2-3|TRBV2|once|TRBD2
CASRARRDYTDTQYF
TGTGCCAGCAGGGCTAGGCGGGACTACACAGATACGCAGTATTTT
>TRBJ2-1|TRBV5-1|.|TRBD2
CASSLALAGLPSYNEQFF
TGCGCCAGCAGCTTGGCCCTAGCGGGCCTTCCCTCCTACAATGAGCAGTTCTTC
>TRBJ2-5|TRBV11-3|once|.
CASSLESGFQETQYF
TGTGCCAGCAGCTTAGAGTCGGGTTTCCAAGAGACCCAGTACTTC